These T cell receptor beta chains were read from a single sample in a study of blood T cell repertoires in COVID-19. Assay: immunoSEQ multiplex PCR; the TCRdb copy retains only in-frame clones and omits some. In the table there are under 250,000 clones, about 84% of which are singletons. The sample taken for sequencing was PBMCs or T cells enriched from blood (not recorded which). The receptor set was obtained from a man between 25 and 39 years old with acute COVID-19. CDR3s include the opening cysteine and the closing phenylalanine or tryptophan. A D gene is named only where the DNA matches it firmly. Not every row has a clone size; where given, it reads once, few, many or a size class.

cdr3_nt | cdr3_aa | v_call | d_call | clone_size | j_call
TGTGCCAGCAGCTATCTCGGGAGGAAAGAGACCCAGTACTTC | CASSYLGRKETQYF | TRBV6-5 | TRBD2 | NA | TRBJ2-5
TGCAGCGTTGCTAGCACTAGCGGGGGAAGGGAGCTGTTTTTT | CSVASTSGGRELFF | TRBV29-1 | TRBD2 | NA | TRBJ2-2
TGTGCCAGCAGCCCGACAGGATTCGTTGGCTACACCTTC | CASSPTGFVGYTF | TRBV12-3/TRBV12-4 | NA | NA | TRBJ1-2
TGTGCCAGCAGCCTTCCCGGGCCGGGGAGGACTGAAGCTTTCTTT | CASSLPGPGRTEAFF | TRBV28 | NA | NA | TRBJ1-1
TGTGCCAGCACCCATCCCGGGAGCACAGATACGCAGTATTTT | CASTHPGSTDTQYF | TRBV6-5 | NA | NA | TRBJ2-3
TGCAGCGTTGATAGCCGGGACAGTTGGGGCTACACCTTC | CSVDSRDSWGYTF | TRBV29-1 | TRBD1 | NA | TRBJ1-2
TGTGCCAGCTCACCACCGAAAGGACAGCAGAACACCGGGGAGCTGTTTTTT | CASSPPKGQQNTGELFF | TRBV18 | NA | many | TRBJ2-2
TGTGCCAGCAGCCATCTTATTACAGGGCGGGCGGAGACCCAGTACTTC | CASSHLITGRAETQYF | TRBV3-1/TRBV3-2 | NA | NA | TRBJ2-5
TGTGCCAGCATTAACGGGACAGGGTACCAAGAGACCCAGTACTTC | CASINGTGYQETQYF | TRBV27 | TRBD1 | few | TRBJ2-5
TGTGCCAGCAGCCAGATGGCGGCAAACGGAGGCACAGATACGCAGTATTTT | CASSQMAANGGTDTQYF | TRBV3-1/TRBV3-2 | NA | NA | TRBJ2-3
TGTGCCAGCGGCCGGGGACTGGGGGGGACTAGCACAGATACGCAGTATTTT | CASGRGLGGTSTDTQYF | TRBV2 | TRBD2 | NA | TRBJ2-3
TGTGCCAGCGGGGGCCCTAACACTGAAGCTTTCTTT | CASGGPNTEAFF | TRBV27 | NA | NA | TRBJ1-1
TGCGCCAGCAGCTTGACTAGCGGGGGGTTTAATGAGCAGTTCTTC | CASSLTSGGFNEQFF | TRBV5-1 | TRBD2 | NA | TRBJ2-1
TGTGCCAGCAGTTCGGGTCAACTTAGCAATCAGCCCCAGCATTTT | CASSSGQLSNQPQHF | TRBV28 | NA | NA | TRBJ1-5
TGTGCCAGCAGCACCCCCGGGACAGTAAATGAAAAACTGTTTTTT | CASSTPGTVNEKLFF | TRBV9 | TRBD1 | NA | TRBJ1-4
TGTGCCAGCAGCCTGGGGACAGGGGGCGCTTACGAGCAGTACTTC | CASSLGTGGAYEQYF | TRBV3-1/TRBV3-2 | TRBD1 | NA | TRBJ2-7
TGTGCCAGCAGCGTTGGCCACAGTTCCCTTGGCACTGAAGCTTTCTTT | CASSVGHSSLGTEAFF | TRBV9 | NA | once | TRBJ1-1
TGTGCCAGCAGCTTAGGGGACTTTAACACCGGGGAGCTGTTTTTT | CASSLGDFNTGELFF | TRBV11-3 | NA | NA | TRBJ2-2
TGTGCCAGCAGTGAAACGGGACTGCCCCAGTACTTC | CASSETGLPQYF | TRBV6-1 | NA | NA | TRBJ2-7
TGTGCCAGCAAGGGACAGGGCAACTATGGCTACACCTTC | CASKGQGNYGYTF | TRBV7-2 | TRBD1 | once | TRBJ1-2
TGTGCCAGCTCACATACGGACAGGGAGGGATTGAACACTGAAGCTTTCTTT | CASSHTDREGLNTEAFF | TRBV18 | TRBD1 | NA | TRBJ1-1
TGTGCCAGCAGCGATGGACAGGGCATGAACACTGAAGCTTTCTTT | CASSDGQGMNTEAFF | TRBV7-9 | TRBD1 | NA | TRBJ1-1
TGTGCCTGGAGTGAGGGAGTGGCTAGTCCCTATAGCAATCAGCCCCAGCATTTT | CAWSEGVASPYSNQPQHF | TRBV30 | NA | NA | TRBJ1-5
TGCAGTGCGCGCCCCTTCGACGAGCAGTACTTC | CSARPFDEQYF | TRBV20-1 | NA | few | TRBJ2-7
TGTGCCATCTCCAATTCAAGGGGCGCTGGGGCCAACGTCCTGACTTTC | CAISNSRGAGANVLTF | TRBV10-3 | NA | NA | TRBJ2-6
TGTGCCAGCAGGAACCAGGGGGTCCCTTCCTACGAGCAGTACTTC | CASRNQGVPSYEQYF | TRBV28 | TRBD1 | NA | TRBJ2-7
TGTGCCAGCTCACCGGAAGATTCGCGGGTGATGTCCTCTGGGGCCAACGTCCTGACTTTC | CASSPEDSRVMSSGANVLTF | TRBV18 | NA | many | TRBJ2-6
TGTGCCAGCTCCCCCCGGCTAGCGGGGTCACGAACCTACAATGAGCAGTTCTTC | CASSPRLAGSRTYNEQFF | TRBV18 | TRBD2 | NA | TRBJ2-1
TGTGCCAGCAGCTCCGGGACAGATAACTATGGCTACACCTTC | CASSSGTDNYGYTF | TRBV5-5 | TRBD1 | NA | TRBJ1-2
TGTGCCTGGAGTCCTTCACAGGGGCTCAATGAAAAACTGTTTTTT | CAWSPSQGLNEKLFF | TRBV30 | TRBD1 | once | TRBJ1-4
TGTGCCAGCAGCTCCTCCACAGGGTCCCCCGAGCAGTACTTC | CASSSSTGSPEQYF | TRBV11-2 | NA | NA | TRBJ2-7
TGCGCCAGCAGTCAAGAGAAATTCAACTATGGCTACACCTTC | CASSQEKFNYGYTF | TRBV23-1 | NA | NA | TRBJ1-2
TGTGCCAGTAGTATCTCAACAGGACAGGGTCGGTACGAGCAGTACTTC | CASSISTGQGRYEQYF | TRBV19 | TRBD1 | NA | TRBJ2-7
TGTGCCAGCAGTTTTCGACAGGGGGGGCGGGAGACCCAGTACTTC | CASSFRQGGRETQYF | TRBV28 | TRBD1 | NA | TRBJ2-5
TGCGCCAGCAGTGAGGGGGGGTTCACCGGGGAGCTGTTTTTT | CASSEGGFTGELFF | TRBV10-1 | NA | NA | TRBJ2-2
TGTGCCAGAAGCTGGGACAGCTCTGGGGCCAACGTCCTGACTTTC | CARSWDSSGANVLTF | TRBV5-3 | TRBD1 | NA | TRBJ2-6
TGTGCCAGTAGTATCCCAGGAAAGGTCGCTTCACCCCTCCACTTT | CASSIPGKVASPLHF | TRBV19 | NA | NA | TRBJ1-6
TGTGCCAGCAGTTTTTGGTTACAGGGTCAGCCCCAGCATTTT | CASSFWLQGQPQHF | TRBV28 | NA | NA | TRBJ1-5
TGTGCCACCAGCAGAGATTCGGCTTCTTGGGGGGGACAGCCCCAGCATTTT | CATSRDSASWGGQPQHF | TRBV15 | NA | few | TRBJ1-5
TGTGCCTGGAGTGATTTCGGGCAGCCCCAGCATTTT | CAWSDFGQPQHF | TRBV30 | NA | NA | TRBJ1-5
TGTGCCAGCAGACCGGGACAGACCTACGAGCAGTACTTC | CASRPGQTYEQYF | TRBV25-1 | TRBD1 | NA | TRBJ2-7
TGCGCCACTATGAGTTATAGCGGGGCGCCGGAGACCCAGTACTTC | CATMSYSGAPETQYF | TRBV4-1 | TRBD2 | NA | TRBJ2-5
TGTGCCAGCAGCTTATCTTGGGACAAGGATCGAGAGCAGTACTTC | CASSLSWDKDREQYF | TRBV7-9 | NA | NA | TRBJ2-7
TGTGCCAGCTCACCAGAACAGGGTTGGAGCAATCAGCCCCAGCATTTT | CASSPEQGWSNQPQHF | TRBV18 | NA | NA | TRBJ1-5
TGTGCCAGCAGTCGGGTCGCGGTTGAAGCTTTCTTT | CASSRVAVEAFF | TRBV12-3/TRBV12-4 | NA | NA | TRBJ1-1
TGTGCCAGCTTTTCCGGGACAGGGGCCAAAAACATTCAGTACTTC | CASFSGTGAKNIQYF | TRBV27 | TRBD1 | NA | TRBJ2-4
TGTGCCAGCAGTATCGGGACAGGGAGTGGCTACACCTTC | CASSIGTGSGYTF | TRBV27 | TRBD1 | NA | TRBJ1-2
TGTGCCAGCTTCAAGGGGTCGTCAGATACGCAGTATTTT | CASFKGSSDTQYF | TRBV2 | NA | NA | TRBJ2-3
TGCGCCAGTTTTTTTGGCACAGGGGGCAGAAATGAGCAGTTCTTC | CASFFGTGGRNEQFF | TRBV5-1 | TRBD1 | NA | TRBJ2-1
TGTGCCAGCAGCCCATACCGGGACAGCCAAAGTCCTAACTATGGCTACACCTTC | CASSPYRDSQSPNYGYTF | TRBV5-6 | TRBD1 | NA | TRBJ1-2
TGTGCCAGTAGTCTCGGGGGGAATGAGCAGTTCTTC | CASSLGGNEQFF | TRBV19 | TRBD2 | once | TRBJ2-1
TGTGCCAGCAGCCAGGGGACAGGGAACACTGAAGCTTTCTTT | CASSQGTGNTEAFF | TRBV3-1/TRBV3-2 | TRBD1 | NA | TRBJ1-1
TGTGCCAGCAGCTCCACCCCCCTATCGTACAATGAGCAGTTCTTC | CASSSTPLSYNEQFF | TRBV5-4 | NA | NA | TRBJ2-1
TGTGCCAGCAGCCAAGATGCGTCCTGGTCGAATCAGTACTTC | CASSQDASWSNQYF | TRBV3-1/TRBV3-2 | NA | few | TRBJ2-5
TGTGCCAGCAGCCCCCGGACAGGAAAGGAAAAACTGTTTTTT | CASSPRTGKEKLFF | TRBV14 | TRBD1 | NA | TRBJ1-4